A single sample gave rise to the 10 T cell receptor beta chains below, sequenced in a study of T cell changes during pregnancy in multiple sclerosis. Sequencing was performed with immunoSEQ multiplex PCR; in TCRdb, only in-frame clones are kept and a portion is missing. The sample includes fewer than 80,000 clones, roughly 90% seen only once; the top ten take roughly 0.29%. Specimen: CD4+ T cells from peripheral blood mononuclear cells, collected in the third trimester of pregnancy. The receptors were gathered from a female donor in good health, enrolled as a control in a pregnancy study.

The chain employs TRBV19 and TRBJ1-2; 8 bases line up with TRBD1. The CDR3 loop spans 16 amino acids. V gave up 3 bases and J gave up 6 bases; unmatched junction bases: 12. The germline CDR1 and CDR2 sequences are LNHDA and SQIVND (reference sequence). CDR3 residues: CASSIYPDRVHDGYTF. As DNA, the CDR3 is TGTGCCAGTAGTATCTATCCGGACAGGGTTCATGATGGCTACACCTTC.

The CDR3 loop reads CASSLEQGRDEAFF. The CDR3 bases are TGTGCCAGCAGCTTGGAGCAGGGAAGGGATGAAGCTTTCTTT. The chain couples TRBV5-8 to TRBJ1-1; D might be TRBD1 (5 bases). Trimming pared 0 bases from V and 7 bases from J, leaving 13 bases between. CDR1 SGHTS and CDR2 YDEGEE come from the germline V gene. The CDR3 is 14 amino acids.

CDR3 protein: CASVWRNEQFF. In DNA form, the CDR3 reads TGTGCCAGCGTCTGGAGGAATGAGCAGTTCTTC. The chain recombines TRBV7-3 with TRBJ2-1; possible D gene TRBD2, 5 bases. The length of the CDR3 is 11 residues. Trimming removed 8 bases from V and 7 bases from J, with 9 bases in between. Germline lookup yields CDR1 SGHTA and CDR2 FQGTGA. Variable domain in full (rest from reference TRBV7-3 and TRBJ2-1): GAGVSQTPSNKVTEKGKYVELRCDPISGHTALYWYRQSLGQGPEFLIYFQGTGAADDSGLPNDRFFAVRPEGSVSTLKIQRTERGDSAVYLCASVWRNEQFFGPGTRLTVL.

This clone occurred a few times. V usage is TRBV6-1 and J usage is TRBJ1-1; tentatively, D is TRBD1 (5 bases). Per the germline V gene, CDR1 is MNHNS and CDR2 is SASEGT. Trimming took off 5 bases at V and 4 bases at J, with 11 bases between the two ends. The CDR3 length is 13 residues. The CDR3 DNA follows: TGTGCCAGCAGTACGACGGGGGGCACTGAAGCTTTCTTT. This codes for CASSTTGGTEAFF.

V and J are TRBV30 and TRBJ1-2, with TRBD1 matching over 9 bases. V was pared by 4 bases and J by 4 bases, with 7 bases of the junction left unmatched. The CDR3 totals 14 residues. CDR1 and CDR2 from the germline V gene are GTSNPN and SVGIG (reference sequence). As DNA, the CDR3 is TGTGCCTGGACCAACAGGGGGCTTGGCTATGGCTACACCTTC. Translated: CAWTNRGLGYGYTF.

The chain uses TRBV5-1 and TRBJ2-3; 7 bases map to TRBD1. Germline V gene data show CDR1 as SGHRS and CDR2 as YFSETQ. J was trimmed by 4 bases and V by 1 base; bases with no gene match: 9. The CDR3 has 16 residues. The CDR3 sequence: CASSLRLEGAPDTQYF. In DNA, the CDR3 is TGCGCCAGCAGCTTGCGTTTAGAGGGGGCCCCAGATACGCAGTATTTT.

J is TRBJ2-3 and V is TRBV4-3; 7 bases align to TRBD1. The CDR3 sequence is 16 residues long. Germline V gives CDR1 LGHNA, CDR2 YSLEER. V lost 1 base to trimming and J lost 1 base; unmatched junction nucleotides: 5. The CDR3 DNA is TGCGCCAGCAGCCAAGGCCCCGGACAGGGCACAGATACGCAGTATTTT. Its translation: CASSQGPGQGTDTQYF.

The chain uses TRBV2 and TRBJ1-6; 10 positions match TRBD1. CDR3 length: 13 amino acids. Germline values: CDR1 SNHLY, CDR2 FYNNEI. The J segment lost 6 bases and the V segment lost 10 bases, leaving 3 bases of the junction unmatched. The CDR3 region has the DNA TGTGCCACGGACAGGGGGATTAATTCACCCCTCCACTTT. Translation gives CATDRGINSPLHF.

The CDR3 sequence: CASSPRDREDTQYF. In nucleotides, the CDR3 is TGCGCCAGCAGCCCAAGGGACAGGGAAGATACGCAGTATTTT. This chain connects TRBV5-1 to TRBJ2-3; TRBD1 matches 9 bases. The length of the CDR3 is 14 residues. V lost 4 bases, J lost 5 bases, and 5 bases stayed unmatched. The germline gives CDR1 SGHRS, CDR2 YFSETQ. Full variable domain (outside the CDR3, taken from reference TRBV5-1 and TRBJ2-3): KAGVTQTPRYLIKTRGQQVTLSCSPISGHRSVSWYQQTPGQGLQFLFEYFSETQRNKGNFPGRFSGRQFSNSRSEMNVSTLELGDSALYLCASSPRDREDTQYFGPGTRLTVL.

The chain links TRBV6-1 to TRBJ1-3; D might be TRBD1 (6 bases). CDR1 is MNHNS, CDR2 SASEGT, per germline. This CDR3 is 13 amino acids long. With 6 bases removed from V and 7 bases from J, the gap between germline ends came to 13 bases. CDR3 residues: CASRRSGGNTIYF. CDR3 DNA sequence: TGTGCCAGCAGAAGAAGTGGGGGCAACACCATATATTTT.